This entry is about one TCR beta chain. This sample stems from a study of blood T cell repertoires in COVID-19. Turning to the study itself: Material from acute and convalescent COVID-19 was sourced from the United States, Italy and Spain. From T cells, B-cell-depleted T cells, or PBMCs came the material, which was cDNA or gDNA.

The junction had 7 bases not matched to a gene; V was cut back by 4 bases and J by 4 bases. Germline V gene lookup returns CDR1 SEHNR and CDR2 FQNEAQ (reference sequence). The CDR3 has 15 amino acids. Per the study methods: Using reference gene primer amplification, nucleated cell counts were estimated. Here immunoSEQ multiplex PCR was the method, and the copy in TCRdb shows in-frame clones only, minus some. From that table come the V and J calls and clone size; the DNA was used to work out D and trimming. The table lists 100,000 to 150,000 clones, roughly four fifths of them singletons. The Seattle site enrolled patients during active infection and followed them longitudinally.

V is TRBV7-9 and J is TRBJ2-3, with 8 bases lining up with TRBD1. The sample taken for sequencing was peripheral blood. This clonotype was obtained from a man younger than 40 with COVID-19, enrolled during active disease. CDR3 DNA sequence: TGTGCCAGCAGCTCGACAGGGGAAGTATCAGATACGCAGTATTTT. Amino acids: CASSSTGEVSDTQYF.